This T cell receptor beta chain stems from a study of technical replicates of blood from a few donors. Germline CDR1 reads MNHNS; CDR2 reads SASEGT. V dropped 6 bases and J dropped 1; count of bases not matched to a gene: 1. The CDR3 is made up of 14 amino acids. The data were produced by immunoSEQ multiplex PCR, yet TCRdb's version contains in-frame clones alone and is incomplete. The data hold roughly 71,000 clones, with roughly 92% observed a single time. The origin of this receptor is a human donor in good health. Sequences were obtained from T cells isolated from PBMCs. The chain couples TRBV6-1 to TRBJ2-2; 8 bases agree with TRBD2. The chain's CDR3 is CASRAGENTGELFF. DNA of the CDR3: TGTGCCAGCAGAGCGGGGGAGAACACCGGGGAGCTGTTTTTT.